This note documents a single T cell receptor (beta chain) sequence. No antigen is known for it. Libraries for TCR beta were made by quantitative 5'-RACE with molecular barcodes. TCRdb independently ran MiXCR on the 5' RACE reads; one entry per CDR3 protein. There are about 200,000 distinct CDR3 sequences in the sample; around 24% occur only once, and under 8% lies in the top ten. The sample comes from a study of CD8 T cells in ankylosing spondylitis. Regarding the study as a whole: Clones linked to the disease showed a CD8+ phenotype. They occurred at relatively low frequencies in peripheral blood. Characteristic, it appeared, of ankylosing spondylitis blood was a TCR beta motif of fewer than 10 highly homologous variants.

This clonotype originated in a male donor with ankylosing spondylitis or in good health (not recorded which). Sequences were obtained from blood, either unsorted or a sorted T cell fraction (not recorded which).

CDR3 sequence reads: CASSQPTGELFF. Here the CDR3 DNA reads TGTGCCAGCAGCCAACCCACCGGGGAGCTGTTTTTT. The chain links TRBV9 to TRBJ2-2; no clear D gene. This CDR3 has 12 amino acids. Germline V gene lookup returns CDR1 SGDLS and CDR2 YYNGEE. V gave up 4 bases and J gave up 4 bases, with 5 bases separating them.